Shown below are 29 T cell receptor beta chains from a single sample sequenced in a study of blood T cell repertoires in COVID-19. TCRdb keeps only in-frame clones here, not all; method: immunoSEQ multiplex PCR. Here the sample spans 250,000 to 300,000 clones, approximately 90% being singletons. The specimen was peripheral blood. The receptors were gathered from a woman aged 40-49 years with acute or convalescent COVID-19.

CDR3 nucleotides: TGTGCCAGCTCACCACACCAGGGGCAGGAGACCCAGTACTTC. Translating gives CASSPHQGQETQYF. This chain connects TRBV18 to TRBJ2-5, with D possibly being TRBD1 (6 bases). Deletions cut 1 base from V and 5 bases from J, with 11 bases between. CDR3 length: 14 residues. Germline CDR1 reads KGHSH; CDR2 reads LQKENI.

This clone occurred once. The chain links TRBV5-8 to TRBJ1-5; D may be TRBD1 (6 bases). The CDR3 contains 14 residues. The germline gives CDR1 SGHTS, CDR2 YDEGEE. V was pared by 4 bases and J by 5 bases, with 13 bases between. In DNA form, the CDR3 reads TGTGCCAGCAGCCTAAGACAGGCCTATCAGCCCCAGCATTTT. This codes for CASSLRQAYQPQHF.

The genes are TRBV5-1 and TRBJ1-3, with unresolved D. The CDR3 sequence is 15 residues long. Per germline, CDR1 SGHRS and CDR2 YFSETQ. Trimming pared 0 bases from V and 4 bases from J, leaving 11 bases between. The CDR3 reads CASSLGGMDGNTIYF. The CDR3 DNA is TGCGCCAGCAGCTTGGGAGGGATGGACGGAAACACCATATATTTT.

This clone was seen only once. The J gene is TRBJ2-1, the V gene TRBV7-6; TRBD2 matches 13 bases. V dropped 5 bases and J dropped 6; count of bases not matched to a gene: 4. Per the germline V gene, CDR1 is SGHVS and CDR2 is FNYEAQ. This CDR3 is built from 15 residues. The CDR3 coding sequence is TGTGCCAGCAGCATCGGGACTAGCGGGGCCAATGAGCAGTTCTTC. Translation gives CASSIGTSGANEQFF. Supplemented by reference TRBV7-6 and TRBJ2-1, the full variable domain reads GAGVSQSPRYKVTKRGQDVALRCDPISGHVSLYWYRQALGQGPEFLTYFNYEAQQDKSGLPNDRFSAERPEGSISTLTIQRTEQRDSAMYRCASSIGTSGANEQFFGPGTRLTVL.

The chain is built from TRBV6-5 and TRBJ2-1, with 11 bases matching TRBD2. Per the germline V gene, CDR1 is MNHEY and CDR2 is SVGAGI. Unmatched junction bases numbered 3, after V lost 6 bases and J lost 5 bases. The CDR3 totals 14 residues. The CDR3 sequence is CASSRGLADNEQFF. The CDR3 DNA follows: TGTGCCAGCAGCAGGGGACTAGCGGACAATGAGCAGTTCTTC.

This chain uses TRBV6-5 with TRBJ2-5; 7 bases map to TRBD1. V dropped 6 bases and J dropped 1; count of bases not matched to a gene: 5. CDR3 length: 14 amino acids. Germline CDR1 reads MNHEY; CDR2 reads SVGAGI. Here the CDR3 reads CASRKQGIQETQYF. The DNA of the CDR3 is TGTGCCAGCAGGAAACAGGGGATCCAAGAGACCCAGTACTTC.

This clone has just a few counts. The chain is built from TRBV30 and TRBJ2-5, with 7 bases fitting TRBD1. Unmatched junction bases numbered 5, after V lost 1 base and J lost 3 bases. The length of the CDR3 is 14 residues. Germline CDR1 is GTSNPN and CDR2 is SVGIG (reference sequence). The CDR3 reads CAWSGDRVKETQYF. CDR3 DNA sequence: TGTGCCTGGAGTGGGGACAGAGTTAAAGAGACCCAGTACTTC. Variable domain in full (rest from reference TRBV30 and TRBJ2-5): SQTIHQWPATLVQPVGSPLSLECTVEGTSNPNLYWYRQAAGRGLQLLFYSVGIGQISSEVPQNLSASRPQDRQFILSSKKLLLSDSGFYLCAWSGDRVKETQYFGPGTRLLVL.

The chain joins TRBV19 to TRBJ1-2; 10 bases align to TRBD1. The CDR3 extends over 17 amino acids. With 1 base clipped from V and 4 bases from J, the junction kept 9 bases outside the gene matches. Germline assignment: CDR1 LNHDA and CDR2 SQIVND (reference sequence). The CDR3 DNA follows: TGTGCCAGTAGTATAGGGGACAGGGGCAGAGGTCCCTATGGCTACACCTTC. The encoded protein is CASSIGDRGRGPYGYTF. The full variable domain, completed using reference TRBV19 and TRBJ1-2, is DGGITQSPKYLFRKEGQNVTLSCEQNLNHDAMYWYRQDPGQGLRLIYYSQIVNDFQKGDIAEGYSVSREKKESFPLTVTSAQKNPTAFYLCASSIGDRGRGPYGYTFGSGTRLTVV.

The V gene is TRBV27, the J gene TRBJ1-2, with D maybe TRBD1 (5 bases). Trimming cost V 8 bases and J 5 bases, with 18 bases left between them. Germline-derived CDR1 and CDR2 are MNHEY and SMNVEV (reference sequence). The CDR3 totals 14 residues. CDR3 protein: CASRWDLGLYGYTF. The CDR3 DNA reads TGTGCCAGCCGCTGGGACTTGGGGCTTTATGGCTACACCTTC.

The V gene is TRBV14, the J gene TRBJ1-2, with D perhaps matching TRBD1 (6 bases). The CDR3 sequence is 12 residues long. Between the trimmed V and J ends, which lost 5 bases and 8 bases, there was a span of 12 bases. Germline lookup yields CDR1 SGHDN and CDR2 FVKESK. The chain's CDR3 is CASSEQGDGYTF. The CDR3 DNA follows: TGTGCCAGCAGCGAACAGGGTGACGGCTACACCTTC.

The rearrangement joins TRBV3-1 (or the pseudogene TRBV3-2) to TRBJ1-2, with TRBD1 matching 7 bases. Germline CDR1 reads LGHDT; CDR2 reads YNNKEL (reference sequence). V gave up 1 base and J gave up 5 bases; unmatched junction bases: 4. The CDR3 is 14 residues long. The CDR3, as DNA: TGTGCCAGCAGCCAAGCCGGGACAGCATATGGCTACACCTTC. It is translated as CASSQAGTAYGYTF.

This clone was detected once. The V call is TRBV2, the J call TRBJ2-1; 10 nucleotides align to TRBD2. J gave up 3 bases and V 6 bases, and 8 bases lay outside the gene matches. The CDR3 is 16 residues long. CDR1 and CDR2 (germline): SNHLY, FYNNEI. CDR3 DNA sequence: TGTGCCAGCAGCGGAGAGGCTAGCGGGGGCTACAATGAGCAGTTCTTC. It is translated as CASSGEASGGYNEQFF. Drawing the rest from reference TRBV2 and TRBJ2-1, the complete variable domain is EPEVTQTPSHQVTQMGQEVILRCVPISNHLYFYWYRQILGQKVEFLVSFYNNEISEKSEIFDDQFSVERPDGSNFTLKIRSTKLEDSAMYFCASSGEASGGYNEQFFGPGTRLTVL.

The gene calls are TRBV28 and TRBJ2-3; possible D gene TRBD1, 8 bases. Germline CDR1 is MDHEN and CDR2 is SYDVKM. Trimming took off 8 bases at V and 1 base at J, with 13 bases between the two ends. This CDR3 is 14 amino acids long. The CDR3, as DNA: TGTGCCAGCCGAACAGGGGGGGGCACAGATACGCAGTATTTT. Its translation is CASRTGGGTDTQYF.

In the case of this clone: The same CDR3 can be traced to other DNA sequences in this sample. CDR3 protein: CASSPPPAYNEQFF. In nucleotides, the CDR3 is TGTGCCAGCAGTCCCCCTCCGGCCTACAATGAGCAGTTCTTC. The gene calls are TRBV11-1 and TRBJ2-1; no reliable D call. V lost 6 bases to trimming and J lost 2 bases, with 11 bases between them. The CDR3 totals 14 residues. CDR1 and CDR2 from the germline V gene are SGHAT and FQDESV (reference sequence).

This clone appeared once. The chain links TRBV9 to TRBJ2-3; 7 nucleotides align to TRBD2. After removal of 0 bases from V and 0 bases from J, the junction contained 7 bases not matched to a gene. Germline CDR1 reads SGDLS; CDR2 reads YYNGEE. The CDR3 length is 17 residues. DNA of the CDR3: TGTGCCAGCAGCGTAGGGGCTGGCGGGGGTAGCACAGATACGCAGTATTTT. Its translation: CASSVGAGGGSTDTQYF.

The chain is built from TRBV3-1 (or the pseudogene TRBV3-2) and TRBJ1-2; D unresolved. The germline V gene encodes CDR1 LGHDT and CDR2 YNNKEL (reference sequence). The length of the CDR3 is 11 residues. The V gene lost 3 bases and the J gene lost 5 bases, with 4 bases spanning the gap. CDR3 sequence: CASSHFYGYTF. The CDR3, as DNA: TGTGCCAGCAGCCACTTTTATGGCTACACCTTC.

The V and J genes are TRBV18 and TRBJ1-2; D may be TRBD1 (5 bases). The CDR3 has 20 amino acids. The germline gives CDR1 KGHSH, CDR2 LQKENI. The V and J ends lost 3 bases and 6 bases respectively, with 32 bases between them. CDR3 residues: CASSPLLEALTRTGLNGYTF. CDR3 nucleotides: TGTGCCAGCTCACCGCTCCTTGAAGCCCTTACTCGGACGGGACTTAATGGCTACACCTTC.

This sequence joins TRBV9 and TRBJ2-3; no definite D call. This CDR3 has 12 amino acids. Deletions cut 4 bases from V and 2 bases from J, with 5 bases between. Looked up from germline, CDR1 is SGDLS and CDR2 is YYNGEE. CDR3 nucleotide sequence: TGTGCCAGCAGCTACTTCACAGATACGCAGTATTTT. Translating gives CASSYFTDTQYF.

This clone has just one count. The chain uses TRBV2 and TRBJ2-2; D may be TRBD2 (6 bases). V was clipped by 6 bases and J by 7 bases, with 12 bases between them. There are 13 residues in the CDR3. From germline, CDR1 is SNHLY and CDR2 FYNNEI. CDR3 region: CASRQGAGGELFF. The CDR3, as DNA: TGTGCCAGCAGGCAGGGAGCGGGCGGGGAGCTGTTTTTT.

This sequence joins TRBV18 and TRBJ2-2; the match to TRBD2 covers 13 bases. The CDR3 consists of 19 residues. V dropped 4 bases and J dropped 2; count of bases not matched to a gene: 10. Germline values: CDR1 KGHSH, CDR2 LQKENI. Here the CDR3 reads CASSQFPGLAGRNTGELFF. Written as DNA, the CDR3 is TGTGCCAGCTCACAATTTCCGGGACTAGCGGGGCGAAACACCGGGGAGCTGTTTTTT.

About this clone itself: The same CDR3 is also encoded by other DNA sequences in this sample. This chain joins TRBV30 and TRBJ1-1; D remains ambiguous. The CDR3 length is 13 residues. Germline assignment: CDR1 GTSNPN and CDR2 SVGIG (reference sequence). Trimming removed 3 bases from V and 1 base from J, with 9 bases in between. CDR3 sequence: CAWREGRNTEAFF. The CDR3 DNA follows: TGTGCCTGGAGGGAGGGTAGGAACACTGAAGCTTTCTTT.

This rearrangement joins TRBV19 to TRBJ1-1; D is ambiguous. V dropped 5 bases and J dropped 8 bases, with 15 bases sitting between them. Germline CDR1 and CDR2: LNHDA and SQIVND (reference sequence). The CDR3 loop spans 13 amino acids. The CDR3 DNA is TGTGCCAGTAGTCTCGAGCGTGGGTACGAAGCTTTCTTT. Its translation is CASSLERGYEAFF.

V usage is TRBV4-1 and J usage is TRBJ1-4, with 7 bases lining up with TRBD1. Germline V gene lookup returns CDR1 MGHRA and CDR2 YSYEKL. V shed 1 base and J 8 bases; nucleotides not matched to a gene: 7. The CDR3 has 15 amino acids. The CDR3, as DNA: TGCGCCAGCAGCCAAGTCGAGACAGGGAGGGAAAAACTGTTTTTT. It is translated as CASSQVETGREKLFF.

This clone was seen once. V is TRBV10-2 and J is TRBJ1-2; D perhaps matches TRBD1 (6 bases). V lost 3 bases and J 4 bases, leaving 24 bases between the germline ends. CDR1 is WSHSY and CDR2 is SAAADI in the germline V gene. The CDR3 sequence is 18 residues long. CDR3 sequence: CASSEYHLRGTVAYGYTF. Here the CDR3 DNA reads TGCGCCAGCAGTGAATATCATCTAAGGGGGACGGTCGCCTATGGCTACACCTTC.

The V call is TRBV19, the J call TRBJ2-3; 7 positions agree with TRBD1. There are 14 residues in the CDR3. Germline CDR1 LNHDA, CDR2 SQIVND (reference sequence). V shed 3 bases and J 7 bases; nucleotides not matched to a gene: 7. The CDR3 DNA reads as TGTGCCAGTAGTATCGGGACAGTGGAGAATACGCAGTATTTT. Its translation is CASSIGTVENTQYF.

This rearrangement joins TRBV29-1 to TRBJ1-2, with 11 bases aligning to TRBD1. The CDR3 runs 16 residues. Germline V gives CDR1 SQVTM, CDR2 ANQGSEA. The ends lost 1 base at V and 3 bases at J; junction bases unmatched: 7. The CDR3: CSVEGPGTGGYYGYTF. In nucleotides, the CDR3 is TGCAGCGTTGAAGGACCCGGGACAGGGGGTTACTATGGCTACACCTTC.

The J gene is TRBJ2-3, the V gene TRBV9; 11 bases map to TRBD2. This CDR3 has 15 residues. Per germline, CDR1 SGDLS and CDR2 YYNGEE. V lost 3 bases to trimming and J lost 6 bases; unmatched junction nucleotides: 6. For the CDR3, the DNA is TGTGCCAGCAGCGACGTAGCGGGGGGGCGTGATACGCAGTATTTT. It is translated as CASSDVAGGRDTQYF.

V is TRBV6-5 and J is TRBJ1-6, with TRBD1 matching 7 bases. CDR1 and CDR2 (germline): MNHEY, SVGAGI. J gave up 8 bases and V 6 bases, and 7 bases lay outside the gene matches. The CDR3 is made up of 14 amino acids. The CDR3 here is CASRNRGRDSPLHF. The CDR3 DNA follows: TGTGCCAGCAGGAACAGGGGTAGGGATTCACCCCTCCACTTT.

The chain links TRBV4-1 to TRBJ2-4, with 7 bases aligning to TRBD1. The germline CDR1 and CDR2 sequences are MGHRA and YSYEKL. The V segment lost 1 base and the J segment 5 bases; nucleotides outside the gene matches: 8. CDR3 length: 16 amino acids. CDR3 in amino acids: CASSQGLVQGQNIQYF. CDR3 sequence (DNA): TGCGCCAGCAGCCAAGGTTTAGTACAGGGGCAAAACATTCAGTACTTC.